This TCR beta chain was documented in a study of shared clonotypes between healthy human individuals. General study points: Lower generation probabilities were found for non-shared clonotypes than for those shared by all four donors. Richness estimates generally favored naive over memory subsets.

As regards this clone: Its antigen remains unknown.

Germline CDR1 reads SGHNT; CDR2 reads YENEEA. The CDR3 is 14 amino acids. V gave up 5 bases and J gave up 9 bases, with 17 bases separating them. Sequencing was at deep level. How the authors handled the data: Without quality scores, immunoSEQ junctional reads could not be filtered like full-length reads. Repertoires were generated with immunoSEQ multiplex PCR, while TCRdb's copy carries only in-frame clones and drops some. V, J and clone size were drawn from that table, and D and trimming were deduced from the DNA. Of millions of clones listed, just over 90% are singletons. The sequenced material came from naive CD4+ T cells from PBMCs. Subset denoted: CD45RA+ positively selected. V is TRBV11-3 and J is TRBJ2-1, with D possibly matching TRBD1 (5 bases). The sequence came from a man aged 18 to 29 in good health. Some clones in this sample may be carry-over from other donors' samples. The CDR3 sequence is CASSHGITQGEQFF. The CDR3 DNA reads TGTGCCAGCAGCCACGGAATCACGCAGGGTGAGCAGTTCTTC.